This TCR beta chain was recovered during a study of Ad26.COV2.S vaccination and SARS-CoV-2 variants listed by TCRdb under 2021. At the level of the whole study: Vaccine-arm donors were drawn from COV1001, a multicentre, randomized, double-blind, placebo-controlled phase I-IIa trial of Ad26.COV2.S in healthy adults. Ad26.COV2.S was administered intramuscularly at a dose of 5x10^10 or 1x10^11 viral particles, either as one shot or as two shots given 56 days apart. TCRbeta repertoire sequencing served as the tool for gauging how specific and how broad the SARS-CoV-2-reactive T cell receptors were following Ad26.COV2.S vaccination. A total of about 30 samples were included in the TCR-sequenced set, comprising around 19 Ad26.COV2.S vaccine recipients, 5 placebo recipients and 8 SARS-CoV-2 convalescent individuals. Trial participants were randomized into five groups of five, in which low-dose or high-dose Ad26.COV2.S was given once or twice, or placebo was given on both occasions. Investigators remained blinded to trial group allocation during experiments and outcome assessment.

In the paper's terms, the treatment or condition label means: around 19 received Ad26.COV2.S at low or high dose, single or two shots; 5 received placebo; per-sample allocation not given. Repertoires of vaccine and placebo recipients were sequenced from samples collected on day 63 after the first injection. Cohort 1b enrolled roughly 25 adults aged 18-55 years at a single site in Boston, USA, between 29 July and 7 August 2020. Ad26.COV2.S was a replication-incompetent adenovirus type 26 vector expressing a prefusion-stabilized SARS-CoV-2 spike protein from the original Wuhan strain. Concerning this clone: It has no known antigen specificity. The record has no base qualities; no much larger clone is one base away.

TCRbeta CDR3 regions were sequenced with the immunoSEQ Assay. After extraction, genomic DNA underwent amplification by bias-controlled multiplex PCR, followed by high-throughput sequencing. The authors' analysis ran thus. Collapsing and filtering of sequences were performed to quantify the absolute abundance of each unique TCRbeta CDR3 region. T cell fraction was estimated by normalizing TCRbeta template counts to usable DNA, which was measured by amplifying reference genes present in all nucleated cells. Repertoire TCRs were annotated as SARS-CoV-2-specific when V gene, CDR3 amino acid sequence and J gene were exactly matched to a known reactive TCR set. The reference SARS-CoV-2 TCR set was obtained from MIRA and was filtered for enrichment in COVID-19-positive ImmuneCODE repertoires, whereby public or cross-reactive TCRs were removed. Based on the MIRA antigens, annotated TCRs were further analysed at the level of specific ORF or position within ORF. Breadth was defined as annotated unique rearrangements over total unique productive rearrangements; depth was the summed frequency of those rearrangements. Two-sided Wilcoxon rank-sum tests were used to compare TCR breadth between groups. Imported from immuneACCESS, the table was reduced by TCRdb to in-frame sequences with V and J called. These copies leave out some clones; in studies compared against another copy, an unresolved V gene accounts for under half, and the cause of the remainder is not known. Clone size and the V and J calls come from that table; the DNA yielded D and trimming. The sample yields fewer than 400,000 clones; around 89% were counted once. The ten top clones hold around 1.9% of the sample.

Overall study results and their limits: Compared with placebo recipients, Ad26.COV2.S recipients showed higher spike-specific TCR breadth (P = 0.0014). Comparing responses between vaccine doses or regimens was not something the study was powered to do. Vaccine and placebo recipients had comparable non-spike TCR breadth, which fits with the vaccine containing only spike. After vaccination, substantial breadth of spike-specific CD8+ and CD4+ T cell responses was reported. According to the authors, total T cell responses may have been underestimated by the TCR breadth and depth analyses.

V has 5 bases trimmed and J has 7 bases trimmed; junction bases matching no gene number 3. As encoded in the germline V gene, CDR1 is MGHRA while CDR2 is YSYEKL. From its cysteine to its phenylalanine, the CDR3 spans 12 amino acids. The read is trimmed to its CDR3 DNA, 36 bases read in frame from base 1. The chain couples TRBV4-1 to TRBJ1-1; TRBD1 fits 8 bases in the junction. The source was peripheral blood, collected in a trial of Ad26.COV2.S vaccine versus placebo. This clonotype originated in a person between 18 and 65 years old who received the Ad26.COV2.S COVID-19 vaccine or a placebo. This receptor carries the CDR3 CASSDRGLEAFF. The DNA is TGCGCCAGCAGCGACAGGGGACTTGAAGCTTTCTTT.